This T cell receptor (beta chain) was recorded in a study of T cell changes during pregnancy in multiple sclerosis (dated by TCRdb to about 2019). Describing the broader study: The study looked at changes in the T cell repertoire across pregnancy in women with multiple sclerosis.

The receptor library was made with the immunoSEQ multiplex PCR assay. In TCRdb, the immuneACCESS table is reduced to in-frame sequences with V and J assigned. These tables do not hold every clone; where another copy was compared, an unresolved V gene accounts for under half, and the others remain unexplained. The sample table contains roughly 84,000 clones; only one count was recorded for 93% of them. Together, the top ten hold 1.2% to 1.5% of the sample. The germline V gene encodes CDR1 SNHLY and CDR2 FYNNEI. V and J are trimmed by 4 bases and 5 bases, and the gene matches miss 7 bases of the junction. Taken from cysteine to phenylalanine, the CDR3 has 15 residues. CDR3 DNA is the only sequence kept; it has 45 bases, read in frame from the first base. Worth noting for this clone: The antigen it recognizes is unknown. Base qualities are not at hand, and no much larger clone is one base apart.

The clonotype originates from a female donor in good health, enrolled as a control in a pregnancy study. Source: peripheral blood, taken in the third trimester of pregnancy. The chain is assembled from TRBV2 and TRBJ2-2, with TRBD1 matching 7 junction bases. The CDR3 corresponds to CASSVSGTVTGELFF. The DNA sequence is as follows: TGTGCCAGCAGTGTATCCGGGACAGTAACCGGGGAGCTGTTTTTT. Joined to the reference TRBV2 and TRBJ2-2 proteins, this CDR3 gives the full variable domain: EPEVTQTPSHQVTQMGQEVILRCVPISNHLYFYWYRQILGQKVEFLVSFYNNEISEKSEIFDDQFSVERPDGSNFTLKIRSTKLEDSAMYFCASSVSGTVTGELFFGEGSRLTVL.